The present TCR beta chain was sequenced within a study of post-analysis software for immune sequencing data. Study-wide results and limits: Samples prepared in the same batch strongly co-clustered by F measure. There were a few TRBV segments more frequent in patients than controls, and TRBV5-6, TRBV5-1 and TRBV20-1 were among them.

V lost 3 bases to trimming and J lost 7 bases; unmatched junction nucleotides: 15. CDR3 length: 17 residues. CDR1 and CDR2 (germline): SGHDT, YYEEEE. With respect to this clonotype: The antigen is undetermined.

Each TCR beta cDNA library carried unique molecular identifiers. In TCRdb, the PCR reads were re-called with MiXCR into one record per CDR3 protein. Seen here are hundreds of thousands of distinct CDR3 sequences, roughly 46% observed once, and the top ten hold 9.5% to 13%. This TCR was sampled from a girl aged 10 to 17 with multiple sclerosis. Sequences were obtained from blood. The chain employs TRBV5-6 and TRBJ1-2, with TRBD1 identical over 10 bases. CDR3 nucleotide sequence: TGTGCCAGCAGCTCTCCCGGGACAGGGGAGTTGATAAGTGGCTACACCTTC. Protein: CASSSPGTGELISGYTF.